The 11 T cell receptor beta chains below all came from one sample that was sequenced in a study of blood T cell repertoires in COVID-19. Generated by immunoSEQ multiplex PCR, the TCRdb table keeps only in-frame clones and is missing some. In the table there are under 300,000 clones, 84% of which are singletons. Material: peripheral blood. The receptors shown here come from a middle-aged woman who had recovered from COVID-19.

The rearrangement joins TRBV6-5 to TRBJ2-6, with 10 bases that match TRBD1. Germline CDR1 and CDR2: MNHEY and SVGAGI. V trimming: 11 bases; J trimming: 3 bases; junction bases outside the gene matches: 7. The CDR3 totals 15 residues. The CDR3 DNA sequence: TGTGCCGGCCGGGGACAGGGGTTTGGGGCCAACGTCCTGACTTTC. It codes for CAGRGQGFGANVLTF.

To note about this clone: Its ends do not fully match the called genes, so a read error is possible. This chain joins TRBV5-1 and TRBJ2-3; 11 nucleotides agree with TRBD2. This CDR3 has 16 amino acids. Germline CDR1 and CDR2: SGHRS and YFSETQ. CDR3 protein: CANSALAGVNTDTQYF. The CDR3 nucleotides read TGCGCCAACAGCGCACTAGCGGGGGTGAACACAGATACGCAGTATTTT. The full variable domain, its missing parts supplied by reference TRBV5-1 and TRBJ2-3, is KAGVTQTPRYLIKTRGQQVTLSCSPISGHRSVSWYQQTPGQGLQFLFEYFSETQRNKGNFPGRFSGRQFSNSRSEMNVSTLELGDSALYLCANSALAGVNTDTQYFGPGTRLTVL.

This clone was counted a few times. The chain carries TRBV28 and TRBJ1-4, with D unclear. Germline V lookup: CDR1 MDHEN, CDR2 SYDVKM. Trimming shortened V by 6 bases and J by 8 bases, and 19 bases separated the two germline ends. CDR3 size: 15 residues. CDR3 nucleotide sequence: TGTGCCAGCAGAAATTCAGTTTTATTGGCCGAAAAACTGTTTTTT. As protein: CASRNSVLLAEKLFF. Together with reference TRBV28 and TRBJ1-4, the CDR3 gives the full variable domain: DVKVTQSSRYLVKRTGEKVFLECVQDMDHENMFWYRQDPGLGLRLIYFSYDVKMKEKGDIPEGYSVSREKKERFSLILESASTNQTSMYLCASRNSVLLAEKLFFGSGTQLSVL.

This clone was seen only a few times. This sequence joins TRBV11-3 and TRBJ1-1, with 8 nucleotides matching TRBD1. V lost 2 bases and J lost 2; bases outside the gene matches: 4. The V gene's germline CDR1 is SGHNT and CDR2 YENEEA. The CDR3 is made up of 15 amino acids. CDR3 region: CASSLLPGGNTEAFF. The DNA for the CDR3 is TGTGCCAGCAGCTTATTACCAGGGGGCAACACTGAAGCTTTCTTT.

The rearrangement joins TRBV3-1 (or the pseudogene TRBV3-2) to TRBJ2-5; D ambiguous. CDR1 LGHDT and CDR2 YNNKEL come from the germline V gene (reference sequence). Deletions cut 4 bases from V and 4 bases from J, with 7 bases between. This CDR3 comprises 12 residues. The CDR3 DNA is TGTGCCAGCAGCCTCGTTCGAGAGACCCAGTACTTC. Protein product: CASSLVRETQYF.

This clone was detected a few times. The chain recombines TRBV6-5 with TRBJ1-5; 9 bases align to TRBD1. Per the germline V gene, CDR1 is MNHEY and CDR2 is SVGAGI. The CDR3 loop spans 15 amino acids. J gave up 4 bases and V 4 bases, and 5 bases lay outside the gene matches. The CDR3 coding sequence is TGTGCCAGCAGTTCCATTGGGACAGGGAATCAGCCCCAGCATTTT. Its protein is CASSSIGTGNQPQHF.

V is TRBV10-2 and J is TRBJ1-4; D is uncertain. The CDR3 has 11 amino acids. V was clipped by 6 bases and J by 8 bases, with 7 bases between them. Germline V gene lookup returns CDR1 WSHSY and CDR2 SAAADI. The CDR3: CASSLREKLFF. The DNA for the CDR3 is TGCGCCAGCAGCTTGAGGGAAAAACTGTTTTTT.

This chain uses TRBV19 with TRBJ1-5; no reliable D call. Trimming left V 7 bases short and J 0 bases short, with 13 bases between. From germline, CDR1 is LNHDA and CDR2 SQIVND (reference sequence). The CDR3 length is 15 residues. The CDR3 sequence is CASKNSHVSNQPQHF. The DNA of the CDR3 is TGTGCCAGTAAGAACAGCCATGTTAGCAATCAGCCCCAGCATTTT.

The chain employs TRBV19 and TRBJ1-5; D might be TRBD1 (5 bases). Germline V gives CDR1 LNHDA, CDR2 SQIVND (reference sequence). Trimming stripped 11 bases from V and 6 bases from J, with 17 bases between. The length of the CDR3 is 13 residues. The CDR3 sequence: CACGLTVSQPQHF. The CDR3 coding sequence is TGTGCCTGCGGTCTGACAGTAAGTCAGCCCCAGCATTTT.

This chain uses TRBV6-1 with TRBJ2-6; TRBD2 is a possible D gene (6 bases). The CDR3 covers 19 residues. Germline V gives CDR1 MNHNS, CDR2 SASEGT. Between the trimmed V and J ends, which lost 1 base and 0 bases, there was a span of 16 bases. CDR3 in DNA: TGTGCCAGCAGTGAAGGAAGTTCGGGGGTGTTCTCTGGGGCCAACGTCCTGACTTTC. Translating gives CASSEGSSGVFSGANVLTF.

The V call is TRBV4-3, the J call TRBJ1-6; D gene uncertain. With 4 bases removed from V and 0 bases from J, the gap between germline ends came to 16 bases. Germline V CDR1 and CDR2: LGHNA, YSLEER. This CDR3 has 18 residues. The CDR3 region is CASSLMGPLSSYNSPLHF. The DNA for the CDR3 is TGCGCCAGCAGCCTCATGGGCCCCCTGAGCTCCTATAATTCACCCCTCCACTTT.